This paragraph reports one T cell receptor beta chain. Its antigen remains unidentified. Trimming pared 6 bases from V and 3 bases from J, leaving 14 bases between. From germline, CDR1 is KGHSH and CDR2 LQKENI. This CDR3 comprises 14 residues. This sample was included in a study of beta chain features in type 1 diabetes. General study results and limits: Shorter TCRB CDR3s, moderately but significantly so, marked every one of the four CD4+ subsets in Type 1 diabetes patients.

The entirety of the isolated RNA underwent reverse transcription, so expressed TCRB transcripts were sequenced. TCRdb keeps only in-frame clones here, not all; method: immunoSEQ multiplex PCR. The sample has 390,000 or so clones; roughly 14% are singletons. Sorted CD4+ subsets: naive, central memory, regulatory, stem cell-like memory (CD45RO/CCR7/CD25/CD127/CD95/CD27 panel). The clonotype originates from a man under 40 in good health. What was sequenced was naive CD4+ T cells from blood. J is TRBJ2-5 and V is TRBV18; weak D call: TRBD2 (6 bases). CDR3 region: CASSSRGSEETQYF. DNA for the CDR3: TGTGCCAGCTCCTCACGGGGGAGCGAAGAGACCCAGTACTTC.